These T cell receptor beta chains were read from a single sample in a study of identical twins. Via MiXCR, TCRdb re-called the 5' RACE reads, giving one row per CDR3 protein. The table has 200,000 or so distinct CDR3 sequences, about a sixth seen once. These sequences were also reported in another study, on T cells expressing NK-cell markers.

Sequenced sample: CD8+ T cells sorted from blood. The origin of the receptors is a woman aged 18-30 years in good health. CDR3s include the opening cysteine and the closing phenylalanine or tryptophan. D genes are given only for firm matches. Size tells how often a clone was seen (once, few, many) or the class of an expanded clone, and some rows leave it out.

v_gene	j_gene	d_gene	abundance	CDR3aa	CDR3nt
TRBV12-3/TRBV12-4	TRBJ1-2	TRBD1	few	CASSLMVGGTENGYTF	TGTGCCAGCAGTTTAATGGTTGGGGGGACAGAGAATGGCTACACCTTC
TRBV9	TRBJ1-2	-	few	CASSVAALGGYTF	TGTGCCAGCAGCGTAGCGGCCCTCGGTGGCTACACCTTC
TRBV7-2	TRBJ2-7	-	-	CASSHNLHYEQYF	TGTGCCAGCAGCCACAATTTGCACTACGAGCAGTACTTC
TRBV3-1	TRBJ2-5	TRBD2	few	CASSPGLVGETQYF	TGTGCCAGCAGCCCCGGACTAGTCGGAGAGACCCAGTACTTC
TRBV27	TRBJ2-4	-	-	CASSLGSGSWAKNIQYF	TGTGCCAGCAGTTTAGGTTCGGGGTCATGGGCCAAAAACATTCAGTACTTC
TRBV5-5	TRBJ2-7	-	few	CASSWNTWGAYEQYF	TGTGCCAGCAGCTGGAACACGTGGGGGGCCTACGAGCAGTACTTC
TRBV9	TRBJ2-3	-	few	CASSVEGTLTDTQYF	TGTGCCAGCAGCGTAGAGGGGACCCTCACAGATACGCAGTATTTT
TRBV2	TRBJ2-5	-	-	CASGAPPETQYF	TGTGCCAGCGGGGCACCCCCGGAGACCCAGTACTTC
TRBV12-3/TRBV12-4	TRBJ2-1	-	-	CASSLGPRVSEQFF	TGTGCCAGCAGTTTAGGCCCCCGGGTCAGTGAGCAGTTCTTC
TRBV6-1	TRBJ2-1	TRBD2	-	CASSQIAGTYNEQFF	TGTGCCAGCAGTCAAATAGCGGGAACCTACAATGAGCAGTTCTTC
TRBV5-6	TRBJ2-1	TRBD1	few	CASSFRDRQNEQFF	TGTGCCAGCAGCTTTAGGGACAGGCAGAATGAGCAGTTCTTC
TRBV7-6	TRBJ1-1	-	few	CASSLVGQTEAFF	TGTGCCAGCAGCTTAGTAGGACAGACTGAAGCTTTCTTT
TRBV7-9	TRBJ2-3	-	few	CASSTLKEGFGRDTQYF	TGTGCCAGCAGCACCCTTAAGGAAGGTTTTGGAAGAGATACGCAGTATTTT
TRBV29-1	TRBJ2-1	-	-	CSSPTPDRLNEQFF	TGCAGCTCCCCGACGCCCGACAGGCTCAATGAGCAGTTCTTC
TRBV29-1	TRBJ2-7	-	-	CSVEDRRGEQYF	TGCAGCGTTGAAGATCGAAGGGGCGAGCAGTACTTC
TRBV14	TRBJ2-3	TRBD1	few	CASSQEGQGTDTQYF	TGTGCCAGCAGCCAAGAAGGACAGGGAACAGATACGCAGTATTTT
TRBV13	TRBJ1-6	TRBD1	-	CASSFGQGVPDSPLHF	TGTGCCAGCAGCTTCGGACAGGGAGTGCCTGATTCACCCCTCCACTTT
TRBV12-3/TRBV12-4	TRBJ2-1	TRBD2	-	CASSFIAGGYNEQFF	TGTGCCAGCAGTTTCATAGCGGGAGGGTACAATGAGCAGTTCTTC
TRBV29-1	TRBJ2-7	TRBD1	few	CSARTGNSYEQYF	TGCAGCGCACGGACAGGGAACTCCTACGAGCAGTACTTC
TRBV6-5	TRBJ2-1	-	many	CASSYPGVGQFF	TGTGCCAGCAGTTATCCGGGGGTTGGTCAGTTCTTC
TRBV20-1	TRBJ2-7	TRBD2	few	CSARAFDELRAGDSSYEQYF	TGCAGTGCTAGAGCTTTTGACGAACTACGAGCGGGGGATAGCTCCTACGAGCAGTACTTC
TRBV6-1	TRBJ2-3	-	-	CASSADLTTDTQYF	TGTGCCAGCAGCGCAGACCTGACCACAGATACGCAGTATTTT
TRBV10-2	TRBJ1-5	-	few	CASSVSSEGNQPQHF	TGCGCCAGCAGTGTATCGAGCGAAGGCAATCAGCCCCAGCATTTT
TRBV5-6	TRBJ1-4	-	many	CASSPVLDEKLFF	TGTGCCAGCAGCCCAGTCCTCGATGAAAAACTGTTTTTT
TRBV4-1	TRBJ2-5	TRBD2	few	CASSQALAGTETQYF	TGCGCCAGCAGCCAAGCCCTAGCGGGGACGGAGACCCAGTACTTC
TRBV7-6	TRBJ2-5	-	-	CASSYTSLQETQYF	TGTGCCAGCAGCTACACTAGCCTTCAAGAGACCCAGTACTTC
TRBV9	TRBJ2-3	-	-	CASSPGRSSTDTQYF	TGTGCCAGCAGCCCCGGGAGATCTAGCACAGATACGCAGTATTTT
TRBV7-9	TRBJ2-3	-	-	CASSLGGTRGDTQYF	TGTGCCAGCAGCTTAGGGGGAACCCGGGGAGATACGCAGTATTTT